This entry describes one T cell receptor (beta chain). The data stem from a study of blood T cell repertoires in COVID-19. The wider study: The samples span acute and convalescent COVID-19 from the United States, Italy and Spain. T cells, B-cell-depleted T cells, or PBMCs supplied cDNA or gDNA.

Authors' data handling: Researchers report that nucleated cell counts were estimated from reference gene primer amplification. Assay used: immunoSEQ multiplex PCR; TCRdb lists only in-frame clones, some missing. The V and J calls and the clone size are those of that table, but D and trimming were determined from the DNA. The sample has roughly 120,000 clones, approximately 80% seen once. V lost 5 bases to trimming and J lost 0 bases, with 17 bases between them. Germline V lookup: CDR1 MNHNY, CDR2 SVGAGI (reference sequence). There are 17 residues in the CDR3. Sequencing was performed on peripheral blood. This chain connects TRBV6-6 to TRBJ1-3, with no clear D. The source is a woman aged 80 or older with acute or convalescent COVID-19. CDR3 DNA sequence: TGTGCCAGCAGTCGACTAGATTGGTCCTTCTCTGGAAACACCATATATTTT. Translated, it gives CASSRLDWSFSGNTIYF.